This TCR beta chain was observed in a study of CD8 T cells in Susac syndrome. On the study more broadly: Blood was drawn from Susac syndrome patients while they were therapy-naive, on corticosteroids, or on intravenous immunoglobulin alone.

Negative isolation was applied to CD8+ and CD4+ T cells, and FACS enrichment was applied to TEMRA cells. As concerns this clonotype: The target antigen is unknown.

Findings and caveats of the study: The authors acknowledged that the study's TCR sequencing and HLA analysis involved relatively few individuals. Expansion of clones was not seen in the CD4+ T cell repertoires of Susac syndrome.

CDR3 size: 14 residues. V shed 1 base and J shed 0 bases, with 6 bases lying between them. Germline lookup yields CDR1 MNHEY and CDR2 SVGAGI. With random hexamers, about 0.5 to 1 ug RNA was reverse transcribed. TCRdb analysed the immunoSEQ multiplex PCR reads with MiXCR anew, one entry per CDR3 protein. The sample includes 180,000 or so distinct CDR3 sequences, roughly 94% of them seen just once. The chain links TRBV6-5 to TRBJ1-2; D unclear. This receptor was taken from a human donor with Susac syndrome. The specimen sequenced was CD4+ T cells from PBMCs. The CDR3 coding sequence is TGTGCCAGCAGTTACTTCAGAGCTAACTATGGCTACACCTTC. This codes for CASSYFRANYGYTF.